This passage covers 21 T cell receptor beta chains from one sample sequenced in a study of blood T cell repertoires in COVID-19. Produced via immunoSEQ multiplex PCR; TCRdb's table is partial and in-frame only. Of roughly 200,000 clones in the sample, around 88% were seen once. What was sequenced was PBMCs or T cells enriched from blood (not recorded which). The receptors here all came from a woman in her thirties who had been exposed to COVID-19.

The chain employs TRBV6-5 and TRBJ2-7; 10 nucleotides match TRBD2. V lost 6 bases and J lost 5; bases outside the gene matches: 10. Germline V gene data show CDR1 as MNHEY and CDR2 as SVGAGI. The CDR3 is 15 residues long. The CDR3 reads CASRGLAEIEDEQYF. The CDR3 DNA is TGTGCCAGCAGAGGACTAGCGGAAATTGAGGACGAGCAGTACTTC.

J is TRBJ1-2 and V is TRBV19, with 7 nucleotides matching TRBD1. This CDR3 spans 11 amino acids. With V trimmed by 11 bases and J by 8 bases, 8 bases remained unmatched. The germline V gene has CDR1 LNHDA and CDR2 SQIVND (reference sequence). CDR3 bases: TGTGCCGGGAAGACAGGGATAGGCTACACCTTC. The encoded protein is CAGKTGIGYTF. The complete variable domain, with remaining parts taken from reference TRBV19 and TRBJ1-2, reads DGGITQSPKYLFRKEGQNVTLSCEQNLNHDAMYWYRQDPGQGLRLIYYSQIVNDFQKGDIAEGYSVSREKKESFPLTVTSAQKNPTAFYLCAGKTGIGYTFGSGTRLTVV.

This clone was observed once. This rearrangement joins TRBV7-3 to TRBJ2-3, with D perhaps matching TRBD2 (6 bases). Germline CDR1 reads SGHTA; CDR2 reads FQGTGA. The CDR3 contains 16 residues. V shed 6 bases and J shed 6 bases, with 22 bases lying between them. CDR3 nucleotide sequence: TGTGCCAGCAGTCCAGGTTCGGCAGGGAGGAGGGATACGCAGTATTTT. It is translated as CASSPGSAGRRDTQYF.

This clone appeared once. In DNA form, the CDR3 reads TGTGCCAGCAGCTCTTCTGTCCGGGGGGGCTTAAATGAGCAGTTCTTC. It encodes CASSSSVRGGLNEQFF. The rearrangement links TRBV7-3 to TRBJ2-1; 8 bases are shared with TRBD2. With 4 bases clipped from V and 7 bases from J, the junction kept 12 bases outside the gene matches. This CDR3 spans 16 amino acids. Looked up from germline, CDR1 is SGHTA and CDR2 is FQGTGA.

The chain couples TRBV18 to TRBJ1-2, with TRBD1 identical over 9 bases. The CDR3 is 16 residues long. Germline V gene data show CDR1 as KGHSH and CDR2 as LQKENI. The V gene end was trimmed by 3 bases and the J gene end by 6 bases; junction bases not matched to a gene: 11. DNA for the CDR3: TGTGCCAGCTCACCTCGAAACAGGGGGCAGGGGCATGGCTACACCTTC. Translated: CASSPRNRGQGHGYTF. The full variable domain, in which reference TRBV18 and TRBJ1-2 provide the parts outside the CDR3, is NAGVMQNPRHLVRRRGQEARLRCSPMKGHSHVYWYRQLPEEGLKFMVYLQKENIIDESGMPKERFSAEFPKEGPSILRIQQVVRGDSAAYFCASSPRNRGQGHGYTFGSGTRLTVV.

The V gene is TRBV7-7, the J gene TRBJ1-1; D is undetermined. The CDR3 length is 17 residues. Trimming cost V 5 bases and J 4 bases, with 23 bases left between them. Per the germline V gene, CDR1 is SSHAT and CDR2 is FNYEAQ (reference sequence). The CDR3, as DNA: TGTGCCAGCAGCCACACCCGGCGGAGTGACTTGGGCACTGAAGCTTTCTTT. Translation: CASSHTRRSDLGTEAFF.

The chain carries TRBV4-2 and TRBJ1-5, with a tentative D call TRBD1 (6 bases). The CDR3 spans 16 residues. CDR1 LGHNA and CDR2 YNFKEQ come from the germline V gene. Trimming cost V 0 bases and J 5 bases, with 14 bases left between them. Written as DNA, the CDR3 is TGTGCCAGCAGCCAAGATCGCATAGGGGGTCATCAGCCCCAGCATTTT. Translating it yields CASSQDRIGGHQPQHF.

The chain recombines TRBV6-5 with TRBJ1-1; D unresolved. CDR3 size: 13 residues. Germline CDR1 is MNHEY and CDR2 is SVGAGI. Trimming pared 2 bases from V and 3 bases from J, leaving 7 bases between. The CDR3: CASSYTGDTEAFF. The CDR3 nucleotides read TGTGCCAGCAGTTACACCGGGGACACTGAAGCTTTCTTT.

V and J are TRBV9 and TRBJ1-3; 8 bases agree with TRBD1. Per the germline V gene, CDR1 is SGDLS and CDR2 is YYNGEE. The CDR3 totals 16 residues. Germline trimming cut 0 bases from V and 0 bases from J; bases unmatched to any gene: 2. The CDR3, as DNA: TGTGCCAGCAGCGTAGGGACAGGGACCTCTGGAAACACCATATATTTT. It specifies CASSVGTGTSGNTIYF.

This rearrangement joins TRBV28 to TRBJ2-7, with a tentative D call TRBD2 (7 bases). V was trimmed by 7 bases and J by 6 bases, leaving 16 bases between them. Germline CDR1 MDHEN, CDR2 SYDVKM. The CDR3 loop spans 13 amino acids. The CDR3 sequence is CASNPGGRSEQYF. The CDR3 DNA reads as TGTGCCAGCAATCCGGGGGGCAGGAGCGAGCAGTACTTC.

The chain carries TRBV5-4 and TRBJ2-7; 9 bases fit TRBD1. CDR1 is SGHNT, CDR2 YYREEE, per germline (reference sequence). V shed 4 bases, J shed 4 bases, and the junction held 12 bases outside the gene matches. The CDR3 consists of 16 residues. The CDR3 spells CASSRQRGTGSYEQYF. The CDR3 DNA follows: TGTGCCAGCAGCCGACAGAGAGGGACAGGGTCATACGAGCAGTACTTC.

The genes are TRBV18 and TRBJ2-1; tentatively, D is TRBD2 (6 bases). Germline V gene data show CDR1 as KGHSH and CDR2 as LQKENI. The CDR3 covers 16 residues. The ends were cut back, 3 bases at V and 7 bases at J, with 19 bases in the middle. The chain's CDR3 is CASSPGGALSWNEQFF. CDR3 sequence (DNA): TGTGCCAGCTCACCTGGAGGGGCCCTAAGCTGGAATGAGCAGTTCTTC.

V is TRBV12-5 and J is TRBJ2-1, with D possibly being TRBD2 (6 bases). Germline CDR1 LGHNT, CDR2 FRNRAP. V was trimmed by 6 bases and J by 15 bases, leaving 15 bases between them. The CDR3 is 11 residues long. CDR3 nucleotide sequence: TGTGCTAGTGGGCGGGAAAATCCGGCGTTCTTC. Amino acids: CASGRENPAFF.

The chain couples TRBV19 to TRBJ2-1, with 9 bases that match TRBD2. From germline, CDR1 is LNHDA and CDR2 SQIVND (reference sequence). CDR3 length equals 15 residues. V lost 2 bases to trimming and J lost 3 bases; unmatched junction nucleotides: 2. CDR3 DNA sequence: TGTGCCAGTAGTATAAGCGGGGGGATCTACAATGAGCAGTTCTTC. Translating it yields CASSISGGIYNEQFF.

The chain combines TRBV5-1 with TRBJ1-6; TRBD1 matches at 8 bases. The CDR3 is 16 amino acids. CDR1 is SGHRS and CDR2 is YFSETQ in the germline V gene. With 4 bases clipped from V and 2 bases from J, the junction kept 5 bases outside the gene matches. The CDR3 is CASSPGQVPYNSPLHF. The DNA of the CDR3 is TGCGCCAGCAGCCCGGGACAGGTTCCCTATAATTCACCCCTCCACTTT.

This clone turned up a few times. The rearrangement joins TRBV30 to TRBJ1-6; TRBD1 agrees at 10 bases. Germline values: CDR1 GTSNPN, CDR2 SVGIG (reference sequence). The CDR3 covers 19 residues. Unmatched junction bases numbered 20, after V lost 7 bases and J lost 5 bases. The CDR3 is CASALGTGVRLKNNSPLHF. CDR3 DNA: TGTGCCTCCGCCCTAGGGACAGGGGTGCGGCTTAAGAATAATTCACCCCTCCACTTT. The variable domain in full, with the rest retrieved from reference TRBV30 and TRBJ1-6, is SQTIHQWPATLVQPVGSPLSLECTVEGTSNPNLYWYRQAAGRGLQLLFYSVGIGQISSEVPQNLSASRPQDRQFILSSKKLLLSDSGFYLCASALGTGVRLKNNSPLHFGNGTRLTVT.

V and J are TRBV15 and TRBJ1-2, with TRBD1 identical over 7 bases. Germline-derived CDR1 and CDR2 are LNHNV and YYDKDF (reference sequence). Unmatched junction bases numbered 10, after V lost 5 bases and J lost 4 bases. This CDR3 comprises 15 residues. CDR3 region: CATSLRTGVVYGYTF. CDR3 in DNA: TGTGCCACCAGCCTCCGAACAGGGGTAGTCTATGGCTACACCTTC.

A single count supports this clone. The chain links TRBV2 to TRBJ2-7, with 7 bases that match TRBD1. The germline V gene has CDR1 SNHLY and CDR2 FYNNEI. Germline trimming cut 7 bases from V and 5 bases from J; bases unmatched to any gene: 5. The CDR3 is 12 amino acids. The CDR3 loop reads CASMGQSNEQYF. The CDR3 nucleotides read TGTGCCAGCATGGGACAGTCTAACGAGCAGTACTTC.

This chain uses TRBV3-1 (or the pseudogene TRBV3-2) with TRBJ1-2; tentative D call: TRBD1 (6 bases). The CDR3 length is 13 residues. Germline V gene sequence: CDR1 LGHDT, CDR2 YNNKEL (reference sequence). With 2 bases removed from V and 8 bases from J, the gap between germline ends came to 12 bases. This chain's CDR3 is CASSQNQGWGYTF. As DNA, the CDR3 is TGTGCCAGCAGCCAAAATCAGGGGTGGGGCTACACCTTC.

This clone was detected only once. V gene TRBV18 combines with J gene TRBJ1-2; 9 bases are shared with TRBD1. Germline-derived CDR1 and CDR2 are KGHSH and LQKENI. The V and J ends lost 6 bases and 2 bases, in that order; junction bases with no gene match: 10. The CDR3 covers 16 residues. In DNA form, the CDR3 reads TGTGCCAGCTCTCCCGGCCCCGGGACAGGGAACTATGGCTACACCTTC. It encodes CASSPGPGTGNYGYTF.

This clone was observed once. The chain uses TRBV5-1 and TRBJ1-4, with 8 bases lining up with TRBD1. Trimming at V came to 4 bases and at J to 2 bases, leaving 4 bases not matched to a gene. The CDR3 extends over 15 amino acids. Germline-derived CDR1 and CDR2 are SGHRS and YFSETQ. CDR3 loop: CASSPDRATNEKLFF. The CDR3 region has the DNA TGCGCCAGCAGCCCGGACAGGGCCACTAATGAAAAACTGTTTTTT.